The subject of this entry is one T cell receptor (beta chain). The protocol was immunoSEQ multiplex PCR, while the TCRdb copy is restricted to in-frame clones and leaves out a portion. The top ten clones hold approximately 5.1% of a sample with tens of thousands of clones, around 86% of them seen once. This sample stems from a study of technical replicates of blood from several donors. The sequence derives from a human donor in good health. Some clones in this sample may be carry-over from other donors' samples. Source material: PBMCs.

CDR3 sequence: CASSQGQGAHEQYF. In nucleotides, the CDR3 is TGCGCCAGCAGCCAAGGACAGGGGGCCCACGAGCAGTACTTC. This chain links TRBV4-3 with TRBJ2-7; 10 positions match TRBD1. The CDR3 has 14 residues. The germline V gene has CDR1 LGHNA and CDR2 YSLEER. V was clipped by 1 base and J by 5 bases; unmatched bases: 2.